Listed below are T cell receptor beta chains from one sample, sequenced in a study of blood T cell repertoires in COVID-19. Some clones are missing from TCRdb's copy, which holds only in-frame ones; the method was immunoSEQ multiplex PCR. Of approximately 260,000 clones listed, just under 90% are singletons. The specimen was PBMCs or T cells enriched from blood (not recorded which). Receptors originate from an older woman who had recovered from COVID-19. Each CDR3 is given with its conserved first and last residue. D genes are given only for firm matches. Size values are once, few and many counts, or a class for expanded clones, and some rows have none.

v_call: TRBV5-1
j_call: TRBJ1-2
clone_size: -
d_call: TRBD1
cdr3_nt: TGCGCCAGCAGCTTGTCCCCGACAGGGTCTGATGGCTACACCTTC
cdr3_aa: CASSLSPTGSDGYTF

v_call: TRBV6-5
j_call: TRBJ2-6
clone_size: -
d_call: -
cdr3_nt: TGTGCCAGCACCAGGGAAGGAACTGGGGCCAACGTCCTGACTTTC
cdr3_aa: CASTREGTGANVLTF

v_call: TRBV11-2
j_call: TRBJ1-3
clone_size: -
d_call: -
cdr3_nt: TGTGCCAGCAGCTTAGATCGGGGTGTCGGAAACACCATATATTTT
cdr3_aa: CASSLDRGVGNTIYF

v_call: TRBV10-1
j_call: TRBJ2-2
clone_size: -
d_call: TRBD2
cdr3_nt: TGCGCCAGCAGTGCCCAACTAGCGGGAGGTACCGGGGAGCTGTTTTTT
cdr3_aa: CASSAQLAGGTGELFF

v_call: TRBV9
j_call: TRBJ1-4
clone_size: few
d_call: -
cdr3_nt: TGTGCCAGCAGCGTAGGATCGAGGGTTTTTGGAGAAAAACTGTTTTTT
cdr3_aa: CASSVGSRVFGEKLFF

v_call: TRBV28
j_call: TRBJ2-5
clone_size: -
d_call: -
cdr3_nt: TGTGCCAGCAGTCCCCGGGACTACCAAGAGACCCAGTACTTC
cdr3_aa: CASSPRDYQETQYF

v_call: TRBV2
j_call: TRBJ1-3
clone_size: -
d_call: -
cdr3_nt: TGTGCCAGCAGCCCGCAAGGAGTAGGAAACACCATATATTTT
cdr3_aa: CASSPQGVGNTIYF

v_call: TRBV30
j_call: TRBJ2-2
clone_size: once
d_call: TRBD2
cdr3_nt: TGTGCCTGGACGGGCGGGGGAGGGACCGGGGAGCTGTTTTTT
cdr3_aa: CAWTGGGGTGELFF

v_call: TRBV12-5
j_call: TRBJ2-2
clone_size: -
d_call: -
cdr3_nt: TGTGCTAGTAACGTGGACAGCCCTAACACCGGGGAGCTGTTTTTT
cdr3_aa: CASNVDSPNTGELFF

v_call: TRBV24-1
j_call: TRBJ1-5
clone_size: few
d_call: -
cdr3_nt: TGTGCCACCAGTGAATACTATAGCAATCAGCCCCAGCATTTT
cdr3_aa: CATSEYYSNQPQHF

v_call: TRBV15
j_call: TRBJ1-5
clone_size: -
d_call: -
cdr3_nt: TGTGCCACCAGCATTACAGCACCGGATCAGCCCCAGCATTTT
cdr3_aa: CATSITAPDQPQHF

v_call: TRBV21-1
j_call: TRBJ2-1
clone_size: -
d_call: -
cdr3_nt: TGTGCCAGCAGCAAAGAGGGGATTTCCTACAATGAGCAGTTCTTC
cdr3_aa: CASSKEGISYNEQFF

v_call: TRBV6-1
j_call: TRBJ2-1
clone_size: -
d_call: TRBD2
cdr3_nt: TGTGCCAGCAGTGCCCCGGGACTAGCGGGGGGGCGAAATGAGCAGTTCTTC
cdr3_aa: CASSAPGLAGGRNEQFF

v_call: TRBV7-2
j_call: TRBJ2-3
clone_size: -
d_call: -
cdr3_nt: TGTGCCAGCAGCTTTAGGACAGCCAGCACAGATACGCAGTATTTT
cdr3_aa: CASSFRTASTDTQYF

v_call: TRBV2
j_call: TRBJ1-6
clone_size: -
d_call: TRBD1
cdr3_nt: TGTGCCAGCTTAGGTGACAGGGTTACTAATTCACCCCTCCACTTT
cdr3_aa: CASLGDRVTNSPLHF

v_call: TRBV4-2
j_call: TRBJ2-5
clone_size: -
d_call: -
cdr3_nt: TGTGCCAGCAGCCAAGATCTTTGGACCCAGTACTTC
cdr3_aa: CASSQDLWTQYF

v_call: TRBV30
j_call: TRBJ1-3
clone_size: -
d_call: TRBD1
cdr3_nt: TGTGCCTGGGCCGACAGGGCAAACACCATATATTTT
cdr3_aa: CAWADRANTIYF

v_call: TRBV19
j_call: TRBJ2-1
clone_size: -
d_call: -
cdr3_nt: TGTGCCAGTAGTCCCATACGGGAAATCGGTGAGCAGTTCTTC
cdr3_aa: CASSPIREIGEQFF

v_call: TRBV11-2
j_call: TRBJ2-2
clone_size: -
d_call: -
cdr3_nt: TGTGCCAGCAGCTCACAGCTTTCGAACACCGGGGAGCTGTTTTTT
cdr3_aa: CASSSQLSNTGELFF

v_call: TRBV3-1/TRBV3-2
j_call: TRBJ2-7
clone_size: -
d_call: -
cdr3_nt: TGTGCCAGCAGCCTAACAGGGACATACCCCTACGAGCAGTACTTC
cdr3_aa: CASSLTGTYPYEQYF

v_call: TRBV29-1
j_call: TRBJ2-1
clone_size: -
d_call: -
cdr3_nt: TGCAGCGTGGCAAGGCGGGAGCAGTTCTTC
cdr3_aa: CSVARREQFF

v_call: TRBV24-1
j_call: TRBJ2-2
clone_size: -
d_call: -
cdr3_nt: TGTGCCACCAGTGATTGGTCACCCGCCAGGAACACCGGGGAGCTGTTTTTT
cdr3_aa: CATSDWSPARNTGELFF

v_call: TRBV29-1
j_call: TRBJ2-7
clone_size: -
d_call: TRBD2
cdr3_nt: TGCAGCGTCTACGGGACTATACCCTACGAGCAGTACTTC
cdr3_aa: CSVYGTIPYEQYF

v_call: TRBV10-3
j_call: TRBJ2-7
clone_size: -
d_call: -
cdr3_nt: TGTGCCATCAATGGTCCGGGGAGCTCCTACGAGCAGTACTTC
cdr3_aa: CAINGPGSSYEQYF

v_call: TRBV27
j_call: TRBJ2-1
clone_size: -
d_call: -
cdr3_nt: TGTGCCAGCAGTCTCACACTAGTTAACATAAATGAGCAGTTCTTC
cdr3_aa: CASSLTLVNINEQFF

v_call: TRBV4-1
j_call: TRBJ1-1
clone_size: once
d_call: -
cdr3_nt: TGCGCCAGCAGCCAAGAAGTAGGGGGGAACACTGAAGCTTTCTTT
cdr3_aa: CASSQEVGGNTEAFF

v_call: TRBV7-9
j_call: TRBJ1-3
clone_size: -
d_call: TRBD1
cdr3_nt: TGTGCCAGCAGCTCGGGACAGGCGGGCTCTGGAAACACCATATATTTT
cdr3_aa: CASSSGQAGSGNTIYF